This TCR beta chain was observed in a study of monozygotic twins with inflammatory bowel disease (dated by TCRdb to about 2019). With regard to the full study: A total of about 28 monozygotic twin pairs were included in the full study, comprising nine German pairs (four IBD-concordant, five IBD-discordant) and 19 IBD-discordant Danish pairs. Disease-associated traits were sought mainly through comparisons between IBD patients and their genetically identical healthy co-twins within discordant pairs. Each individual had, on average, about 151 000 unique TCRalpha sequences and 181 000 unique TCRbeta sequences available for analysis. General conclusions and limits of the study: The results gave no support for a single strong signal or clonotype linked to IBD. The analysis was unable to tell apart different T cell subtypes. Repertoire similarity did not differ between concordant and discordant twins, which could be due to limited statistical power. TCRbeta repertoire diversity, by inverse Simpson index, was decreased in IBD patients compared with their healthy co-twins. Differing immunosuppressive treatments among patients may have added background noise and inter-individual variability to the repertoires. Compared with healthy twins, IBD patients had fewer clonotypes in common with other individuals, a difference most pronounced in patients showing signs of disease activity.

The CDR3 runs 17 amino acids, cysteine and phenylalanine included. There is no recorded DNA. The library was generated by 5' RACE. The input for every TCR library was approximately 3,500 ng of total RNA. For each sample, cDNA synthesis with SMARTScribe reverse transcriptase was split into eight separate reactions. During cDNA synthesis, template switching introduced unique molecular identifiers that contained a 6-nucleotide sample barcode. TCRalpha and TCRbeta cDNA was amplified in two nested PCRs of around 15 and 9 cycles, and bead purification was carried out after each PCR. Before amplification, the cDNA was treated with uracil DNA-glycosylase and purified using the QIAquick PCR purification kit. The second PCR was the step at which Illumina TruSeq-compatible adapters and sample-specific barcodes were added. Library quality and concentration were checked on TapeStation and Qubit, and libraries were pooled at about 5 ng each. Sequencing of the pooled libraries was done on an Illumina HiSeq2500 single-index Rapid Run using custom sequencing primers and 2 x 100 bp reads. The authors' pipeline ran thus. MiGEC version 1.2.6 was used for UMI-based consensus assembly to correct PCR and sequencing errors. MiXCR version 2.1.1 was used for V(D)J alignment, clonotype assembly and CDR3 extraction. To normalise gene usage, clonotype sharing and MAIT/NKT TCR abundance, the analysis used the top 1000, 10 000 and 20 000 clonotypes per sample. After downsampling to 27 000 UMIs, diversity was calculated as the inverse Simpson index using the vegan R package. Paired Mann-Whitney U tests were applied to discordant twin pairs, and Benjamini-Hochberg correction was used for multiple testing. With the reads reprocessed by TCRdb, a single entry stands for each CDR3 protein sequence and no DNA is reported. TCRdb's processing, not the authors' own work, is the source of the V and J calls. The sample table includes around 380,000 distinct CDR3 sequences. 2% to 2.5% of the sample goes to the ten largest clones.

Details on this clonotype: The antigen it binds to is not known.

From each donor, a roughly 2.3 ml peripheral blood sample was collected into PAXgene tubes and stored at -80 degrees C. Without any T cell sorting, total RNA was extracted from whole blood using the PAXgene blood miRNA kit on an automated QIAcube. Peripheral blood from monozygotic twin pairs, either concordant or discordant for inflammatory bowel disease, underwent deep TCRalpha and TCRbeta repertoire profiling that used unique molecular barcoding. For every twin pair, smoking habits were documented, and each individual was categorised as a current, former or never smoker. What was sequenced was blood. This receptor chain uses TRBV12-3 or TRBV12-4 and TRBJ2-1; TCRdb picks TRBD2, but there is no DNA to check that call. This sequence was found in a human donor with ulcerative colitis or Crohn's disease, or a healthy co-twin of an affected twin (not recorded which). The CDR3 region has the sequence CASREKGLAGSYNEQFF.